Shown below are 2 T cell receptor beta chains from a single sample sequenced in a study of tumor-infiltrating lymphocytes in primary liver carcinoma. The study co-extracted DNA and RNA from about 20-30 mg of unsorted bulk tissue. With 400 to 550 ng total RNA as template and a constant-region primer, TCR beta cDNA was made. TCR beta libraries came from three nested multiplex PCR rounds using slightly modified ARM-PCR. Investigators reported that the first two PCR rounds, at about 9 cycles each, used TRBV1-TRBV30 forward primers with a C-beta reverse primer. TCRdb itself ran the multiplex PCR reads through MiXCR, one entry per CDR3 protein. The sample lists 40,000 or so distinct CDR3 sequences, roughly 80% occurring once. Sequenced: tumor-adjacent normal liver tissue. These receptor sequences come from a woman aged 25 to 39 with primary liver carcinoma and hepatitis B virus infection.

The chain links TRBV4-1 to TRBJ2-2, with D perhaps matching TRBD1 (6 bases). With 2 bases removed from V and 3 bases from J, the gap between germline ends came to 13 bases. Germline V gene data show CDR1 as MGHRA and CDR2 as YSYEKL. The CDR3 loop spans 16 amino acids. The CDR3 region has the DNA TGCGCCAGCAGCCAATACAGGGCATTCGACACCGGGGAGCTGTTTTTT. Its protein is CASSQYRAFDTGELFF.

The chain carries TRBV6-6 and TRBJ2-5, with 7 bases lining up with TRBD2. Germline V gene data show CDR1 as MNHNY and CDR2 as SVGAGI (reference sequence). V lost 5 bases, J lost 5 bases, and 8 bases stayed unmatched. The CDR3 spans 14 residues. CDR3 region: CASSHGGSQETQYF. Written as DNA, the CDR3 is TGTGCCAGCAGTCACGGGGGGTCACAGGAGACCCAGTACTTC.